This T cell receptor beta chain was sequenced for a study of T cell responses to AZD1222 COVID-19 vaccine. The CDR3 totals 15 residues. V lost 0 bases, J lost 6 bases, and 10 bases lay in between. Germline V gene lookup returns CDR1 SGHRS and CDR2 YFSETQ. Regarding this clone: Its antigen is not known.

Points from the study as a whole: The reported proportion of spike-specific TCRs targeting unmutated variant regions was nearly half. The repertoires were collected only after the peak T cell response. Clonal diversity may have been underestimated, and the donors were mostly white British, with more females than males.

Clones were read by immunoSEQ multiplex PCR, and TCRdb kept only the in-frame ones, dropping some. Of 150,000 or so clones in the sample, just over 90% were seen once. The J gene is TRBJ1-6, the V gene TRBV5-1; D is unclear. The source was peripheral blood, collected on day 0 of AZD1222 vaccination. This TCR derives from an adult in good health. As DNA, the CDR3 is TGCGCCAGCAGCTTGGGCCAGGATAGTAATTCACCCCTCCACTTT. This gives the protein CASSLGQDSNSPLHF. The full variable domain, in which reference TRBV5-1 and TRBJ1-6 provide the parts outside the CDR3, is KAGVTQTPRYLIKTRGQQVTLSCSPISGHRSVSWYQQTPGQGLQFLFEYFSETQRNKGNFPGRFSGRQFSNSRSEMNVSTLELGDSALYLCASSLGQDSNSPLHFGNGTRLTVT.